This is a list of T cell receptor beta chains from one sample in a study of OX40 agonist ivuxolimab in advanced cancers. The repertoire was sequenced with immunoSEQ multiplex PCR; TCRdb's copy has only in-frame clones and lacks some. The sample has 96,000 or so clones, about 84% seen once. The input for sequencing was CD4+ or CD8+ T cells sorted from blood, taken in a trial of the OX40 agonist ivuxolimab. Receptors were obtained from an adult with an advanced solid tumor such as melanoma, head and neck, liver or kidney cancer. Both conserved end residues are part of each CDR3. A D gene is named only where the DNA matches it firmly. Clone size is stated in some rows and not others, as once, few, many or a class when expanded.

clone size	D gene	V gene	J gene	CDR3 protein	CDR3 DNA
.	.	TRBV19	TRBJ1-1	CASSVGTANTEAFF	TGTGCCAGTAGCGTCGGGACCGCTAACACTGAGGCTTTCTTT
.	.	TRBV11-2	TRBJ1-4	CASSLGVLNEKLFF	TGTGCCAGCAGCTTAGGGGTCCTTAATGAAAAACTGTTTTTT
.	.	TRBV7-2	TRBJ1-5	CASNRALSNQPQHF	TGTGCCAGCAATCGAGCGTTAAGCAATCAGCCCCAGCATTTT
once	TRBD1	TRBV5-6	TRBJ1-4	CASSLGQGAGKLFF	TGTGCCAGCAGCTTGGGACAGGGGGCCGGTAAACTGTTTTTT
.	TRBD1	TRBV7-2	TRBJ1-4	CASSLARTGGKEKLFF	TGTGCCAGCAGCTTAGCGAGGACAGGGGGCAAGGAAAAACTGTTTTTT
.	TRBD1	TRBV5-6	TRBJ1-1	CASRRTGALNTEAFF	TGTGCCAGCAGAAGGACAGGGGCCCTGAACACTGAAGCTTTCTTT
few	.	TRBV7-9	TRBJ1-3	CASSPEMLSGNTIYF	TGTGCCAGCAGCCCCGAGATGCTCTCTGGAAACACCATATATTTT
.	.	TRBV14	TRBJ2-2	CASSQTGAGTGELFF	TGTGCCAGCAGCCAAACAGGGGCGGGGACCGGGGAGCTGTTTTTT
.	TRBD1	TRBV15	TRBJ1-3	CATSRDFGTVSSGNTIYF	TGTGCCACCAGCAGAGACTTCGGGACAGTGTCCTCTGGAAACACCATATATTTT
once	TRBD1	TRBV9	TRBJ1-1	CASSPRTGTNTEAFF	TGTGCCAGCAGCCCAAGGACAGGGACGAACACTGAAGCTTTCTTT
.	.	TRBV5-5	TRBJ2-7	CASSLVGVSGEQYF	TGTGCCAGCAGCTTGGTTGGGGTTTCAGGAGAGCAGTACTTC
.	.	TRBV4-3	TRBJ1-4	CASSQDIGGDEKLFF	TGCGCCAGCAGCCAAGATATAGGCGGAGATGAAAAACTGTTTTTT
.	.	TRBV21-1	TRBJ1-2	CASSTVAVHGYTF	TGTGCCAGCAGCACGGTGGCCGTTCATGGCTACACCTTC
.	.	TRBV19	TRBJ2-7	CASRGTTVSYEQYF	TGTGCCAGTAGAGGTACGACGGTCTCCTACGAGCAGTACTTC
.	.	TRBV7-2	TRBJ1-6	CASSLKGGMNSPPHF	TGTGCCAGCAGCTTAAAGGGGGGGATGAATTCACCCCCCCACTTT
.	.	TRBV27	TRBJ2-2	CASSFRSNTGELFF	TGTGCCAGCAGTTTCCGCTCGAACACCGGGGAGCTGTTTTTT
.	.	TRBV5-1	TRBJ2-3	CASSLASELTQYF	TGCGCCAGCAGCTTGGCCTCGGAGTTAACGCAGTATTTT
.	TRBD1	TRBV7-8	TRBJ2-7	CASSLEGQGPYEQYF	TGTGCCAGCAGCTTGGAGGGACAGGGGCCCTACGAGCAGTACTTC
.	.	TRBV11-2	TRBJ2-7	CASSRADKSYEQYF	TGTGCCAGCAGCCGAGCGGACAAATCCTACGAGCAGTACTTC
.	TRBD2	TRBV6-1	TRBJ2-7	CASSEAGWGLAGGSSYEQYF	TGTGCCAGCAGTGAGGCAGGTTGGGGACTAGCGGGAGGGAGCTCCTACGAGCAGTACTTC
few	TRBD1	TRBV5-6	TRBJ1-5	CASSSGTGGFQPQHF	TGTGCCAGCAGCTCCGGGACAGGGGGCTTTCAGCCCCAGCATTTT
.	TRBD2	TRBV6-5	TRBJ2-7	CASSTRTSGSYEQYF	TGTGCCAGCAGTACCCGGACTAGCGGTTCCTACGAGCAGTACTTC
.	.	TRBV6-5	TRBJ2-1	CASGDRTTNEQFF	TGTGCCAGCGGTGATAGGACTACGAATGAGCAGTTCTTC
.	TRBD2	TRBV9	TRBJ2-3	CASSVASASGTTDTQYF	TGTGCCAGCAGCGTAGCTTCGGCTAGCGGGACCACAGATACGCAGTATTTT
once	.	TRBV2	TRBJ1-1	CASDTQDGAFF	TGTGCCAGCGATACCCAGGACGGAGCTTTCTTT
once	.	TRBV6-6	TRBJ2-1	CASIKGGYNEQFF	TGTGCCAGCATCAAGGGGGGCTACAATGAGCAGTTCTTC
.	TRBD1	TRBV9	TRBJ2-7	CASSPRQGRDEQYF	TGTGCCAGCAGCCCCCGACAGGGTCGGGACGAGCAGTACTTC
.	.	TRBV19	TRBJ1-2	CASTWGSGAANYGYTF	TGTGCCAGTACTTGGGGTTCCGGGGCCGCTAACTATGGCTACACCTTC
.	.	TRBV7-2	TRBJ1-3	CASSLIRSGNTIYF	TGTGCCAGCAGCTTAATTCGATCTGGAAACACCATATATTTT
few	.	TRBV4-2	TRBJ2-1	CASSFQTGNEQFF	TGTGCCAGCAGCTTCCAAACTGGAAATGAGCAGTTCTTC
.	.	TRBV11-3	TRBJ2-7	CASSLVAHEQYF	TGTGCCAGCAGCTTAGTAGCCCACGAGCAGTACTTC
.	TRBD1	TRBV5-1	TRBJ2-7	CASSLDGTGRSYEQYF	TGCGCCAGCAGCTTAGACGGGACAGGGCGCTCCTACGAGCAGTACTTC
.	TRBD1	TRBV7-9	TRBJ1-1	CASSSQQGQTEAFF	TGTGCCAGCAGCTCCCAACAGGGGCAAACTGAAGCTTTCTTT
.	.	TRBV6-5	TRBJ1-5	CASSYSNQGDQPQHF	TGTGCCAGCAGTTACTCGAACCAAGGAGATCAGCCCCAGCATTTT
.	.	TRBV2	TRBJ1-3	CASSERTFSGNTIYF	TGTGCCAGCAGTGAACGGACTTTCTCTGGAAACACCATATATTTT
.	.	TRBV18	TRBJ2-7	CASSPASFYEQYF	TGTGCCAGCTCACCAGCCAGTTTCTACGAGCAGTACTTC
.	.	TRBV18	TRBJ2-7	CASSRGDRASSYEQYF	TGTGCCAGCTCACGCGGGGATCGGGCCAGCTCCTACGAGCAGTACTTC
.	.	TRBV6-6	TRBJ2-3	CASSYGGSSDTQYF	TGTGCCAGCAGTTACGGCGGCAGTTCAGATACGCAGTATTTT
.	.	TRBV9	TRBJ2-7	CASSVATLPWYEQYF	TGTGCCAGCAGCGTAGCTACCCTACCGTGGTACGAGCAGTACTTC
.	.	TRBV7-2	TRBJ2-3	CASSLSMNQGTQYF	TGTGCCAGCAGCTTATCGATGAACCAGGGTACGCAGTATTTT
.	TRBD1	TRBV5-1	TRBJ2-1	CASSSRQGANNEQFF	TGCGCCAGCAGCTCAAGACAGGGGGCTAACAATGAGCAGTTCTTC
few	.	TRBV6-1	TRBJ1-2	CASRGARAYGYTF	TGTGCCAGCCGGGGAGCCCGCGCCTATGGCTACACCTTC
.	TRBD1	TRBV7-2	TRBJ2-7	CASSLVARGPDEQYF	TGTGCCAGCAGCTTAGTTGCCAGGGGGCCAGACGAGCAGTACTTC
.	TRBD1	TRBV4-3	TRBJ2-7	CASSHQTGAYEQYF	TGCGCCAGCAGCCATCAGACAGGGGCCTACGAGCAGTACTTC
.	.	TRBV7-8	TRBJ2-7	CASSLAGGNYEQYF	TGTGCCAGCAGCTTAGCGGGGGGAAACTACGAGCAGTACTTC
.	.	TRBV7-2	TRBJ1-3	CASSLAGRPSGNTIYF	TGTGCCAGCAGCTTAGCCGGCAGGCCCTCTGGAAACACCATATATTTT
.	.	TRBV9	TRBJ2-1	CASSVPYSSSVTNYNEQFF	TGTGCCAGCAGCGTTCCCTACTCCTCTAGCGTCACCAACTACAATGAGCAGTTCTTC
.	.	TRBV4-3	TRBJ1-3	CASSQEDRPSGNTIYF	TGCGCCAGCAGCCAAGAGGACAGACCCTCTGGAAACACCATATATTTT